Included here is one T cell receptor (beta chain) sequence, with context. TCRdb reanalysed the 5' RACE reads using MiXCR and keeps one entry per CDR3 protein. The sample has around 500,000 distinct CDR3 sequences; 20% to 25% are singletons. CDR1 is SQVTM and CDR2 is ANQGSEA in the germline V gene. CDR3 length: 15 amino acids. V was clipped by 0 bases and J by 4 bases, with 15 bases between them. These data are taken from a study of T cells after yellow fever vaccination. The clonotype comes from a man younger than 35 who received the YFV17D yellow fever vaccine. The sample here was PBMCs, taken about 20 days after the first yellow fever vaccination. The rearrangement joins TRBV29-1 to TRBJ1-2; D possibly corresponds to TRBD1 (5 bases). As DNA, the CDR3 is TGCAGCGTTGAAGATCCCAGAGGGGCTGGCTATGGCTACACCTTC. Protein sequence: CSVEDPRGAGYGYTF.